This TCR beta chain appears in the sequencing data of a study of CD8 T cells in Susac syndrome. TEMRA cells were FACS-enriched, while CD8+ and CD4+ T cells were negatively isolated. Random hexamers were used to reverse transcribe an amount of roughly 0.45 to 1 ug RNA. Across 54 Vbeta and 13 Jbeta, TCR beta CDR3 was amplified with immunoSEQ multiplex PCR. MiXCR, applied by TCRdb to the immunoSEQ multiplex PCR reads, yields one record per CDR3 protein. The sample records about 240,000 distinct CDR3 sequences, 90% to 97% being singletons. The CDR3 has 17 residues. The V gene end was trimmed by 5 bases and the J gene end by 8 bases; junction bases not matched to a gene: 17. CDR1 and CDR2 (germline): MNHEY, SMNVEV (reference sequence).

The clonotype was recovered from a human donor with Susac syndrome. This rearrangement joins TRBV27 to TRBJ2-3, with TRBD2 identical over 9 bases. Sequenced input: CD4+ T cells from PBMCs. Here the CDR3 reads CASSPLGVAGEGSTQYF. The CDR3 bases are TGTGCCAGCAGTCCCCTGGGGGTAGCGGGAGAGGGATCTACGCAGTATTTT.